This section outlines one TCR beta chain sequence together with its context. Profiled with immunoSEQ multiplex PCR; TCRdb holds only in-frame clones, not every one. The sample consists of over 85,000 clones, about 92% of them appearing once. The sample originates from a study of control samples from healthy donors and cancer patients. Germline loops: CDR1 SGHKS, CDR2 YYEKEE (reference sequence). V lost 1 base, J lost 3 bases, and 5 bases stayed unmatched. CDR3 length: 16 amino acids. This rearrangement joins TRBV5-5 to TRBJ1-1; 11 bases match TRBD1. Sequenced input: blood. The clonotype originates from a woman in her late teens or twenties in good health. CDR3 sequence: CASSLSLGQGDTEAFF. The CDR3 nucleotides read TGTGCCAGCAGCTTGTCCTTGGGACAGGGGGACACTGAAGCTTTCTTT.